This T cell receptor (beta chain) stems from a study of T cell responses to AZD1222 COVID-19 vaccine (dated by TCRdb to 2020 to 2023). Notes on the research overall: A total of under 250 trial participants underwent TCR sequencing, of whom 200 to 220 had received two doses of AZD1222 and around 25 had received two doses of the MenACWY control vaccine. Trial participants were enrolled by age into 18-55, 56-69 and 70-plus year subgroups, with roughly 150, 30 and 60 TCR-sequenced participants respectively. What the work shows at the level of the full study, not this receptor alone: After two AZD1222 doses, spike-specific TCR breadth and depth were significantly higher than at day 0 and than in MenACWY recipients. Participants were mostly white British, with more females than males. The authors suggested clonal diversity may have been underestimated. Because no day 14 peak-response samples were available, the repertoires could be characterized only after the peak T cell response. Epitopes outside the regions mutated in the B.1.351 and B.1.1.7 variants were reportedly recognized by nearly half of the unique spike-specific TCRs. Conclusions about previously exposed vaccinees are limited, since just 6 or 7 AZD1222 recipients were seropositive for SARS-CoV-2 at baseline. The 56-69-year group was small, and its depth increase did not reach significance, likely because of low power. The whole spike protein was spanned by vaccine-associated CD4 TCRs, and dominant responses were seen in regions 160-218 and 743-854.

In light of the paper, this sample's time point label describes: about 28 days (+/-7) after the second vaccine dose. AZD1222 recipients given second doses at about 4 weeks or at about 12 weeks were pooled, since spike-specific TCR depth and breadth were not found to differ between the two schedules. The vaccinee samples were drawn from two UK trials, COV001 and COV002, one of which was a single-blind randomized controlled phase 2/3 trial testing AZD1222 (ChAdOx1 nCoV-19) in healthy adults. Trial participant PBMC samples were collected at day 0 and day 28 after the second dose for TCRbeta chain sequencing. Turning to this clone: No antigen is known for it. The input lacks base qualities; no much larger clone sits a single base away.

The CDR3 regions of human TCRbeta chains were subjected to immunosequencing. On the authors' methods: Repertoire TCRs were checked for matches against a reference library of SARS-CoV-2-specific TCRs that had been generated using the MIRA antigen-specificity platform. Breadth was defined as the fraction of unique TCRs that were SARS-CoV-2-associated, and depth was defined as the fraction of total T cells that were SARS-CoV-2-associated. Using the MIRA data, each spike-specific TCR was assigned both to the spike region to which the TCR was reactive and to a CD4 or CD8 class. Log10-transformed breadth and depth values were compared by one-way ANOVA with Sidak's multiple comparisons tests. TCRdb took over this immuneACCESS table, retaining in-frame rearrangements with V and J assigned. Such tables are incomplete; in checked studies, under half of the missing clones stem from an unresolved V gene, and the remainder is unexplained. That table supplies the V and J calls and clone size; D and trimming were determined from the DNA. For this sample the table gives approximately 170,000 clones, of which around 88% were detected only once. In total, the top ten clones hold around a tenth of the sample.

V is pruned by 4 bases and J by 3 bases, leaving 10 bases of the junction without a gene match. The germline V gene yields SGHTA for CDR1 and FQGNSA for CDR2. The CDR3 measures 16 amino acids from cysteine to phenylalanine. The retained sequence is limited to the CDR3, 48 bases, with the frame set at the first base. The sequence was collected from an adult who received the AZD1222 COVID-19 vaccine. This sample comprised peripheral blood, obtained 28 days after the second AZD1222 dose. Recombination linked TRBV7-2 to TRBJ2-7, and 9 junction bases match TRBD1. The CDR3 is CASSSHSRDRVYEQYF. The nucleotide sequence is given as TGTGCCAGCAGCTCCCACTCGCGGGACAGGGTCTACGAGCAGTACTTC.